These 32 T cell receptor beta chains share one sample of origin, sequenced in a study of blood T cells in healthy people across ages. Through a sample-barcoded 5' primer and a J-beta primer mix, a second PCR was run for about 6 to 11 cycles. TCRdb ran MiXCR on the 5' RACE reads and lists one entry per CDR3 protein. In the table there are about 1.7 million distinct CDR3 sequences, 28% of which are singletons. Sequences were obtained from blood. All receptors come from a woman aged 25-40 years in good health.

This clonotype came up a few times. Germline is not matched at one junction end, which may reflect a read error. The CDR3 loop reads CASRETGELFF. The CDR3 coding sequence is TGTGCCAGCAGGGAAACCGGGGAGCTGTTTTTT. The chain couples TRBV5-1 to TRBJ2-2; D perhaps matches TRBD1 (5 bases). The CDR3 consists of 11 residues. Germline-derived CDR1 and CDR2 are SGHRS and YFSETQ.

This clonotype was recorded a few times. The junction differs from germline at one of its ends, possibly a read error. This chain links TRBV12-3 or TRBV12-4 with TRBJ2-3; no clear D. This CDR3 spans 12 amino acids. For the CDR3, the DNA is TGTGCCAGCGCCCAGGCCGCAGATACGCAGGATTTT. Translated, it gives CASAQAADTQDF.

CDR3 in DNA: TGTGCCACCAGTGAACCGAGCGGGGGCACAGATACGCAGTATTTT. It translates to CATSEPSGGTDTQYF. The chain recombines TRBV24-1 with TRBJ2-3; the match to TRBD2 covers 7 bases. The CDR3 spans 15 residues. V lost 4 bases, J lost 1 base, and 4 bases stayed unmatched. Germline-derived CDR1 and CDR2 are KGHDR and SFDVKD.

This clonotype was counted between two and nine times. The chain couples TRBV5-1 to TRBJ2-7, with 13 bases aligning to TRBD2. Germline V CDR1 and CDR2: SGHRS, YFSETQ. This CDR3 region has 18 residues. With 3 bases clipped from V and 0 bases from J, the junction kept 9 bases outside the gene matches. This CDR3 reads CASSSRTSGGPSSYEQYF. The DNA for the CDR3 is TGCGCCAGCAGCTCCAGGACTAGCGGGGGCCCGAGCTCCTACGAGCAGTACTTC.

Regarding this clonotype: A read error may account for a junction end that differs from germline. The gene calls are TRBV7-8 and TRBJ1-2; D unresolved. The CDR3 consists of 15 residues. Looked up from germline, CDR1 is SGHVS and CDR2 is FQNEAQ. CDR3: CVSSSLLTPLVGYTF. The CDR3 nucleotides read TGTGTCAGCAGCTCCTTACTGACCCCTCTCGTTGGCTACACCTTC.

Note on this clonotype: Compared with germline, one end of the junction differs, possibly owing to a read error. The CDR3 loop is CVSSQGRAGATNEKLFF. The CDR3 nucleotides are TGCGTCAGCAGCCAAGGGAGGGCGGGAGCAACTAATGAAAAACTGTTTTTT. The chain combines TRBV4-1 with TRBJ1-4; D unresolved. Germline CDR1 reads MGHRA; CDR2 reads YSYEKL. The CDR3 loop spans 17 amino acids.

This clonotype has just a few counts. The chain is built from TRBV6-6 and TRBJ2-3; no reliable D call. Germline loops: CDR1 MNHNY, CDR2 SVGAGI (reference sequence). V lost 2 bases and J 6 bases, leaving 6 bases between the germline ends. This CDR3 has 12 amino acids. The CDR3: CASSYQADTQYF. In nucleotides, the CDR3 is TGTGCCAGCAGTTACCAGGCGGATACGCAGTATTTT.

For this clonotype: The junction departs from the called germline gene at one end, perhaps through a read error. The chain recombines TRBV20-1 with TRBJ1-1, with 7 bases identical to TRBD1. The CDR3 runs 15 residues. Germline V gene data show CDR1 as DFQATT and CDR2 as SNEGSKA (reference sequence). CDR3 amino acids: CSARNTGTEGTEASF. The DNA for the CDR3 is TGCAGTGCTAGAAATACCGGGACAGAAGGCACTGAAGCTTCCTTT.

To note about this clonotype: The junction differs from germline at one of its ends, possibly a read error. The V call is TRBV5-6, the J call TRBJ1-4; D unresolved. This CDR3 has 13 residues. Germline V gene sequence: CDR1 SGHDT, CDR2 YYEEEE. The CDR3 nucleotides are TGTTCCAGCAGCTCCGACTGGAGAGGGAAACTGTTTTTT. This encodes CSSSSDWRGKLFF. The full variable domain, rest sourced from reference TRBV5-6 and TRBJ1-4, is DAGVTQSPTHLIKTRGQQVTLRCSPKSGHDTVSWYQQALGQGPQFIFQYYEEEERQRGNFPDRFSGHQFPNYSSELNVNALLLGDSALYLCSSSSDWRGKLFFGSGTQLSVL.

This clonotype was counted between two and nine times. This chain links TRBV20-1 with TRBJ2-7; tentative D call: TRBD1 (5 bases). This CDR3 is built from 15 residues. Germline values: CDR1 DFQATT, CDR2 SNEGSKA (reference sequence). V lost 1 base to trimming and J lost 0 bases, with 13 bases between them. CDR3 sequence (DNA): TGCAGTGCTAGAGCTCCCAGGGTTCTCTCCTACGAGCAGTACTTC. It codes for CSARAPRVLSYEQYF.

V is TRBV5-1 and J is TRBJ2-5; D remains ambiguous. In germline, CDR1 is SGHRS, CDR2 YFSETQ. With 4 bases removed from V and 5 bases from J, the gap between germline ends came to 15 bases. The CDR3 is 14 residues long. The CDR3 protein is CASSPYQSPETQYF. As DNA, the CDR3 is TGCGCCAGCAGCCCCTACCAGAGCCCGGAGACCCAGTACTTC.

V gene TRBV12-3 or TRBV12-4 combines with J gene TRBJ1-3; D is unresolved. V lost 5 bases and J 5 bases, leaving 7 bases between the germline ends. The CDR3 runs to 12 residues. The CDR3 spells CASSPARNTIYF. In DNA form, the CDR3 reads TGTGCCAGCAGTCCAGCCCGAAACACCATATATTTT.

V and J are TRBV20-1 and TRBJ2-1; D is unclear. Per germline, CDR1 DFQATT and CDR2 SNEGSKA (reference sequence). The CDR3 spans 13 residues. Trimming took off 6 bases at V and 5 bases at J, with 14 bases between the two ends. In nucleotides, the CDR3 is TGCAGTGCCGCCGCCAACCGGGACAATGAGCAGTTCTTC. Residues: CSAAANRDNEQFF.

This clonotype was counted only a few times. V gene TRBV3-1 combines with J gene TRBJ2-7; D unresolved. Germline V CDR1 and CDR2: LGHDT, YNNKEL (reference sequence). This CDR3 region has 11 residues. V dropped 6 bases and J dropped 6 bases, with 9 bases sitting between them. In DNA, the CDR3 is TGTGCCAGCAGTCGGAGAGTCGAGCAGTACTTC. Its protein product is CASSRRVEQYF.

The table lists this clonotype with a few counts. The rearrangement uses TRBV20-1 and TRBJ2-5; no clear D. The CDR3 consists of 12 residues. CDR1 and CDR2 from the germline V gene are DFQATT and SNEGSKA (reference sequence). V lost 3 bases and J lost 1, with 6 bases in between. CDR3 amino acids: CSASQFQETQYF. The CDR3 DNA reads as TGCAGTGCTAGTCAGTTCCAAGAGACCCAGTACTTC.

This clonotype was detected only a few times. The V call is TRBV5-1, the J call TRBJ1-2, with D unclear. The V gene lost 0 bases and the J gene lost 7 bases, with 16 bases spanning the gap. Germline loops: CDR1 SGHRS, CDR2 YFSETQ. The CDR3 totals 15 residues. This chain's CDR3 is CASSLAWGSGSGYTF. The DNA for the CDR3 is TGCGCCAGCAGCTTGGCCTGGGGTTCGGGTAGTGGCTACACCTTC. Drawing the rest from reference TRBV5-1 and TRBJ1-2, the complete variable domain is KAGVTQTPRYLIKTRGQQVTLSCSPISGHRSVSWYQQTPGQGLQFLFEYFSETQRNKGNFPGRFSGRQFSNSRSEMNVSTLELGDSALYLCASSLAWGSGSGYTFGSGTRLTVV.

The chain joins TRBV7-9 to TRBJ2-7, with TRBD1 identical over 8 bases. Per the germline V gene, CDR1 is SEHNR and CDR2 is FQNEAQ (reference sequence). V lost 5 bases to trimming and J lost 5 bases; unmatched junction nucleotides: 14. This CDR3 is 16 amino acids long. CDR3 coding DNA: TGTGCCAGCAGCCCCCCTGGACAGGGACATAGCAACGAGCAGTACTTC. Translated, it gives CASSPPGQGHSNEQYF.

This clonotype was counted ten times or more. The chain couples TRBV20-1 to TRBJ2-1; D is possibly TRBD1 (5 bases). CDR3 size: 14 residues. V gave up 2 bases and J gave up 2 bases, with 10 bases separating them. Germline assignment: CDR1 DFQATT and CDR2 SNEGSKA (reference sequence). In DNA, the CDR3 is TGCAGTGCTAGACGGACACCTACCTACAATGAGCAGTTCTTC. As protein: CSARRTPTYNEQFF.

This sequence joins TRBV3-1 and TRBJ1-1, with D possibly matching TRBD1 (6 bases). Germline-derived CDR1 and CDR2 are LGHDT and YNNKEL (reference sequence). V was trimmed by 4 bases and J by 5 bases, leaving 14 bases between them. The CDR3 runs 14 residues. The CDR3 DNA follows: TGTGCCAGCAGCCGGGACATCACGAGGACTGAAGCTTTCTTT. Translation: CASSRDITRTEAFF.

To note about this clonotype: A much larger clone differs from this one at a single base, so this may be a read error. The chain links TRBV7-2 to TRBJ2-1, with TRBD2 identical over 7 bases. Germline trimming cut 5 bases from V and 13 bases from J; bases unmatched to any gene: 14. Germline V lookup: CDR1 SGHTA, CDR2 FQGNSA. The CDR3 contains 14 residues. DNA of the CDR3: TGTGCCAGCAGCCCCAGACTAGCACAAGAGACCCAGTTCTTC. It translates to CASSPRLAQETQFF.

Comments on this clonotype: This sequence may be a read error, since a much larger clone differs from it by one base. The gene calls are TRBV18 and TRBJ1-5; D is ambiguous. CDR3 length: 13 residues. CDR1 is KGHSH and CDR2 is LQKENI in the germline V gene. Written as DNA, the CDR3 is TGTACCAGCTCAACGGGCCGAAATCAGCCCCAGCATTTT. The encoded protein is CTSSTGRNQPQHF.

This chain uses TRBV12-3 or TRBV12-4 with TRBJ1-1, with 8 bases fitting TRBD1. V shed 5 bases and J 0 bases; nucleotides not matched to a gene: 8. CDR3 length equals 16 residues. The CDR3 sequence: CASSQDRERLNTEAFF. The CDR3 DNA follows: TGTGCCAGCAGTCAGGACAGGGAAAGGCTGAACACTGAAGCTTTCTTT.

The chain employs TRBV5-1 and TRBJ2-5; D remains unclear. The CDR3 totals 13 residues. Germline V CDR1 and CDR2: SGHRS, YFSETQ. The V gene lost 2 bases and the J gene lost 1 base, with 6 bases spanning the gap. The CDR3 protein is CASSFKSQETQYF. The CDR3 DNA reads TGCGCCAGCAGCTTCAAGAGCCAAGAGACCCAGTACTTC.

This clonotype was counted between two and nine times. The germline gene is not matched at one end of the junction; a read error may be the cause. The rearrangement joins TRBV10-3 to TRBJ2-7; weak D call: TRBD2 (5 bases). From germline, CDR1 is ENHRY and CDR2 SYGVKD. This CDR3 is 14 amino acids long. The CDR3 DNA reads TGTACCATCAGTGGACGGGGTGACTCCTACGAGCAGTACTTC. It translates to CTISGRGDSYEQYF.

The sample holds a few counts of this clonotype. J is TRBJ1-6 and V is TRBV7-9; 7 nucleotides line up with TRBD1. This CDR3 is built from 14 residues. Per the germline V gene, CDR1 is SEHNR and CDR2 is FQNEAQ (reference sequence). V lost 5 bases and J lost 5; bases outside the gene matches: 3. The DNA for the CDR3 is TGTGCCAGCAGCCGGGACAGAAATAATTCACCCCTCCACTTT. This sequence encodes CASSRDRNNSPLHF.

To note about this clonotype: Mismatch with germline at one junction end may stem from a read error. This sequence joins TRBV13 and TRBJ1-2, with a weak D call TRBD1 (5 bases). The CDR3 covers 12 residues. CDR1 and CDR2 from the germline V gene are PRHDT and FYEKMQ (reference sequence). The CDR3 spells CASSLPRDGYIF. The DNA for the CDR3 is TGTGCCAGCAGCTTGCCCAGGGATGGCTACATCTTC.

This CDR3 is CASRRQGATYEQYF. For the CDR3, the DNA is TGTGCCAGCAGGAGACAGGGGGCCACCTACGAGCAGTACTTC. V gene TRBV6-5 combines with J gene TRBJ2-7; 10 nucleotides align to TRBD1. V trimming: 6 bases; J trimming: 2 bases; junction bases outside the gene matches: 4. The CDR3 covers 14 residues. The germline V gene has CDR1 MNHEY and CDR2 SVGAGI.

The J gene is TRBJ2-7, the V gene TRBV20-1; possibly TRBD1 or TRBD2 for D (6 bases each). Trimming removed 4 bases at V and 3 bases at J, with 16 bases between. This CDR3 is built from 14 residues. CDR1 DFQATT and CDR2 SNEGSKA come from the germline V gene (reference sequence). CDR3 in amino acids: CSATTGGAFYEQYF. The CDR3 DNA is TGCAGTGCTACAACCGGGGGCGCGTTCTACGAGCAGTACTTC.

The CDR3 DNA sequence: TGTGCCAGCAGCCCGGGACAGGGGAGTCCCTACGAGCAGTACTTC. Protein: CASSPGQGSPYEQYF. The chain uses TRBV7-2 and TRBJ2-7; 10 bases match TRBD1. CDR1 is SGHTA and CDR2 is FQGNSA in the germline V gene. CDR3 length: 15 residues. The junction had 6 bases not matched to a gene; V was cut back by 5 bases and J by 2 bases.

This clonotype has just a few counts. The rearrangement joins TRBV10-3 to TRBJ1-5; 8 bases match TRBD1. Germline V lookup: CDR1 ENHRY, CDR2 SYGVKD. The CDR3 is 14 residues long. The J segment lost 5 bases and the V segment lost 5 bases, leaving 5 bases of the junction unmatched. DNA of the CDR3: TGTGCCATCAGTCCTGACAGGGGAGATCAGCCCCAGCATTTT. Its protein product is CAISPDRGDQPQHF.

Details on this clonotype: At one end, the junction sequence differs from germline, possibly due to a read error. V and J are TRBV6-5 and TRBJ1-6, with a weak D call TRBD1 (6 bases). The germline V gene encodes CDR1 MNHEY and CDR2 SVGAGI. This CDR3 has 14 amino acids. In DNA, the CDR3 is TGTGCCGGCAGTGCCGGACAGCGCGATTCACCCCTCCACTTT. Its translation: CAGSAGQRDSPLHF.

This clonotype was detected ten times or more. The V gene is TRBV29-1, the J gene TRBJ1-1; no definite D call. Germline V gene lookup returns CDR1 SQVTM and CDR2 ANQGSEA. The CDR3 sequence is 11 residues long. CDR3 nucleotide sequence: TGCAGTGTGACGGAGAACACTGAAGCTTTCTTT. Protein product: CSVTENTEAFF.